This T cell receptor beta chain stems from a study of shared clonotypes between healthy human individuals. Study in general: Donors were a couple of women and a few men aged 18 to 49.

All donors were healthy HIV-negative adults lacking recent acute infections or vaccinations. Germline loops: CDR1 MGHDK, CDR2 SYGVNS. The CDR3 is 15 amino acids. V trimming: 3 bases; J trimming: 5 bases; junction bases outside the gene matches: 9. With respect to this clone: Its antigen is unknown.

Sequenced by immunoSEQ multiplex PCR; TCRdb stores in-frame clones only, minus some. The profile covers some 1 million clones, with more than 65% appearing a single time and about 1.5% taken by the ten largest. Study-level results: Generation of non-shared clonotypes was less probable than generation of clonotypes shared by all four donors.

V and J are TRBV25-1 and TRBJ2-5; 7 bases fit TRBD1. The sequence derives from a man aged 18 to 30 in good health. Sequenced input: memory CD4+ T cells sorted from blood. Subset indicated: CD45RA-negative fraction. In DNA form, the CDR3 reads TGTGCCAGCAGTGAGCCCAGGGGGTTGAGTGAGACCCAGTACTTC. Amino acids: CASSEPRGLSETQYF.